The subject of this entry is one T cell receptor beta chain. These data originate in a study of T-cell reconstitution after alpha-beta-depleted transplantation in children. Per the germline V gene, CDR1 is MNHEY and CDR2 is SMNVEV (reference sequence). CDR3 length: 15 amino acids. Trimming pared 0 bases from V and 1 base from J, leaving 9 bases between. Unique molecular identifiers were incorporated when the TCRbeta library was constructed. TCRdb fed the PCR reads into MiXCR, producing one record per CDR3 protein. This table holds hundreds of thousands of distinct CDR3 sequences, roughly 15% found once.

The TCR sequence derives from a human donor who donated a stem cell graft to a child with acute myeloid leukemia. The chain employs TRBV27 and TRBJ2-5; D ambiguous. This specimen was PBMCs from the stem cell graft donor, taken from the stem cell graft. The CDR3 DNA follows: TGTGCCAGCAGTTTATCCCCGCTCCCCCAAGAGACCCAGTACTTC. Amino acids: CASSLSPLPQETQYF.